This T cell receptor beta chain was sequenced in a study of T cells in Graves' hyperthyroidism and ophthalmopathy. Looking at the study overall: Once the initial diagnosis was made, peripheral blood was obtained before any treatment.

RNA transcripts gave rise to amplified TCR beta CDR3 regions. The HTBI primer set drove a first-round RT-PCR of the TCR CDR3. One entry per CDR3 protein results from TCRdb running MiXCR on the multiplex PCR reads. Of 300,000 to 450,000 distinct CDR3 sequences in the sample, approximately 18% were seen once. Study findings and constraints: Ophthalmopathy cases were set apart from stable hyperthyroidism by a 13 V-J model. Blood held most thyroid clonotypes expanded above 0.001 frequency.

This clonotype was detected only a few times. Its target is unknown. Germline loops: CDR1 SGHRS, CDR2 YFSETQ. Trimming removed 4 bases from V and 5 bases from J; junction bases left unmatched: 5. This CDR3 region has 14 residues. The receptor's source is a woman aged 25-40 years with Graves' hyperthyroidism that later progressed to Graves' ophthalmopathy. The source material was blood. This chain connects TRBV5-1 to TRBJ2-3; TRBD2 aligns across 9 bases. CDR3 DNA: TGCGCCAGCAGCCCCCTAGCGGGACAAGATACGCAGTATTTT. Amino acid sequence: CASSPLAGQDTQYF.